This T cell receptor (beta chain) was found in a study of T cells expressing NK-cell markers. Overall study context: All TCR beta repertoires analysed originated from sorted CD3+CD56+NKG2C+, CD3+CD56+NKG2C- and CD3+CD56-NKG2C+ T cells. One of the eight sequenced donors was seronegative, whereas the other seven were HCMV-seropositive.

TCR beta cDNA was made by 5'RACE template switching with UMIs. From the 5' RACE reads, TCRdb lists one entry per CDR3 protein and no DNA. The sample holds around 470,000 distinct CDR3 sequences. The CDR3 has 14 residues. Germline-derived CDR1 and CDR2 are MNHNS and SASEGT. The sequencing sample was made of blood T cells: a sorted CD56 or NKG2C T cell subset, CD4+ or CD8+ T cells, or bulk PBMC T cells (not recorded which). This clonotype was sampled from a woman aged 50 to 60 in good health. V and J are TRBV6-1 and TRBJ1-5. The CDR3 sequence is CASITVSSNQPQHF.